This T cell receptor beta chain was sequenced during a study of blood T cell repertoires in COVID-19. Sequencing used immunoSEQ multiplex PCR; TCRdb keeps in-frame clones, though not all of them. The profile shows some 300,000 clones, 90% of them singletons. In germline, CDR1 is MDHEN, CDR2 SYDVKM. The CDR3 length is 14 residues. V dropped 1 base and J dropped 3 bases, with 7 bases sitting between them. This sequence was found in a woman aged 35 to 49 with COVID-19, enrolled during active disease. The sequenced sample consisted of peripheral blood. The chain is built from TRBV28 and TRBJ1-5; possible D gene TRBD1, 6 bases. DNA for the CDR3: TGTGCCAGCAGTTTATCAGGGGACAATCAGCCCCAGCATTTT. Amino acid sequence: CASSLSGDNQPQHF.